These 14 T cell receptor beta chains were all obtained from the same sample, sequenced in a study of cytomegalovirus exposure and HLA in healthy donors (dated by TCRdb to between 2016 and 2019). Libraries came from the immunoSEQ multiplex PCR assay. For the multiplex PCR, a mixture combining 60 forward primers for TCR Vbeta segments and 13 reverse primers for TCR Jbeta segments was used. Here the immuneACCESS table is served through TCRdb, limited to in-frame sequences with V and J called. Missing clones are a known gap in these copies; in checked studies unresolved V genes cover under half, and the rest lacks a known reason. The sample table holds more than 150,000 clones, of which 65% to 80% were seen once. The top ten constitute 2% to 2.5% of the sample. Input material: PBMCs. The receptors derive from a woman aged 25 to 39 in good health and CMV-seropositive.

V usage is TRBV28 and J usage is TRBJ2-7; the D is unclear. Germline-derived CDR1 and CDR2 are MDHEN and SYDVKM. Trimming took off 2 bases at V and 3 bases at J, with 8 bases between the two ends. The CDR3 runs 13 residues. CDR3 DNA: TGTGCCAGCAGTTTACTACTTAGCTACGAGCAGTACTTC. It yields the protein CASSLLLSYEQYF. The full variable domain, in which reference TRBV28 and TRBJ2-7 provide the parts outside the CDR3, is DVKVTQSSRYLVKRTGEKVFLECVQDMDHENMFWYRQDPGLGLRLIYFSYDVKMKEKGDIPEGYSVSREKKERFSLILESASTNQTSMYLCASSLLLSYEQYFGPGTRLTVT.

This sequence joins TRBV2 and TRBJ2-2; 8 bases align to TRBD2. The CDR3 contains 16 residues. V lost 5 bases to trimming and J lost 4 bases; unmatched junction nucleotides: 9. Germline CDR1 reads SNHLY; CDR2 reads FYNNEI. CDR3 protein: CASSRTGGGPTGELFF. CDR3 coding DNA: TGTGCCAGCAGTCGCACCGGGGGGGGGCCCACCGGGGAGCTGTTTTTT. Using reference TRBV2 and TRBJ2-2 for the parts outside the CDR3, the full variable domain is EPEVTQTPSHQVTQMGQEVILRCVPISNHLYFYWYRQILGQKVEFLVSFYNNEISEKSEIFDDQFSVERPDGSNFTLKIRSTKLEDSAMYFCASSRTGGGPTGELFFGEGSRLTVL.

The chain has TRBV14 and TRBJ1-1, with D possibly TRBD1 on 5 matching bases. The length of the CDR3 is 14 residues. Trimming took 2 bases from V and 3 from J, leaving 10 bases between them. Germline assignment: CDR1 SGHDN and CDR2 FVKESK. CDR3: CASSQRTWDTEAFF. The CDR3 region has the DNA TGTGCCAGCAGCCAAAGGACATGGGACACTGAAGCTTTCTTT.

In its sample, this clone was seen a few times. The rearrangement links TRBV12-5 to TRBJ1-6; unclear D gene. The CDR3 extends over 14 amino acids. V was pared by 0 bases and J by 9 bases, with 9 bases between. The germline CDR1 and CDR2 sequences are LGHNT and FRNRAP. The CDR3 reads CASGLVGLGSPLHF. DNA for the CDR3: TGTGCTAGTGGTTTGGTTGGGCTCGGTTCACCCCTCCACTTT.

This clone was recorded once. The DNA for the CDR3 is TGTGCCAGCAGTTTATGGACAGGGGGGGCCTACGAGCAGTACTTC. The encoded protein is CASSLWTGGAYEQYF. V is TRBV28 and J is TRBJ2-7; 9 nucleotides align to TRBD1. The CDR3 length is 15 residues. J gave up 2 bases and V 0 bases, and 2 bases lay outside the gene matches. Germline V gene data show CDR1 as MDHEN and CDR2 as SYDVKM.

J is TRBJ1-4 and V is TRBV6-1; D is unclear. CDR1 is MNHNS, CDR2 SASEGT, per germline. The ends were cut back, 3 bases at V and 7 bases at J, with 18 bases in the middle. There are 16 residues in the CDR3. The CDR3 DNA follows: TGTGCCAGCAGTGATTGGGAGAGTCGGGTGGGTGAAAAACTGTTTTTT. Translating gives CASSDWESRVGEKLFF.

In nucleotides, the CDR3 is TGTGCCAGCAGGGGGGCCTACGAGCAGTACTTC. It yields the protein CASRGAYEQYF. V and J are TRBV13 and TRBJ2-5; either TRBD1 or TRBD2 may fit D (5 bases each). TRBJ2-7 explains the end of the DNA better; the J call may be wrong. The germline gives CDR1 PRHDT, CDR2 FYEKMQ (reference sequence). The CDR3 length is 11 residues.

The rearrangement joins TRBV4-3 to TRBJ1-6; D is possibly TRBD1 (5 bases). The CDR3 contains 13 residues. Trimming removed 0 bases at V and 8 bases at J, with 5 bases between. Per the germline V gene, CDR1 is LGHNA and CDR2 is YSLEER. The CDR3 is CASSQDRDSPLHF. CDR3 DNA: TGCGCCAGCAGCCAAGACAGGGATTCACCCCTCCACTTT.

This clone came up a few times. The rearrangement joins TRBV5-4 to TRBJ2-7; 8 bases line up with TRBD2. The V and J ends lost 0 bases and 2 bases, in that order; junction bases with no gene match: 4. Germline lookup yields CDR1 SGHNT and CDR2 YYREEE (reference sequence). The CDR3 consists of 15 residues. The CDR3 nucleotides are TGTGCCAGCAGCTTGGCTAGCGGGTCCCCCTACGAGCAGTACTTC. It translates to CASSLASGSPYEQYF. Full variable domain (remainder filled in from reference TRBV5-4 and TRBJ2-7): ETGVTQSPTHLIKTRGQQVTLRCSSQSGHNTVSWYQQALGQGPQFIFQYYREEENGRGNFPPRFSGLQFPNYSSELNVNALELDDSALYLCASSLASGSPYEQYFGPGTRLTVT.

This chain uses TRBV4-1 with TRBJ2-3; TRBD1 aligns across 10 bases. The CDR3 contains 16 residues. V shed 7 bases, J shed 3 bases, and the junction held 10 bases outside the gene matches. CDR1 and CDR2 from the germline V gene are MGHRA and YSYEKL. For the CDR3, the DNA is TGCGCCAGCACTTCCGGGACAGGGGTAAGAACAGATACGCAGTATTTT. Its translation is CASTSGTGVRTDTQYF.

The V call is TRBV6-1, the J call TRBJ2-5; a possible D gene is TRBD2 (6 bases). V lost 5 bases, J lost 6 bases, and 10 bases lay in between. The germline CDR1 and CDR2 sequences are MNHNS and SASEGT. This CDR3 has 12 amino acids. The CDR3 sequence is CASSLGGKTQYF. CDR3 DNA: TGTGCCAGCAGTTTGGGGGGAAAGACCCAGTACTTC.

The J gene is TRBJ2-7, the V gene TRBV30; possible D gene TRBD2, 7 bases. The germline V gene encodes CDR1 GTSNPN and CDR2 SVGIG (reference sequence). This CDR3 has 13 amino acids. V shed 4 bases and J shed 1 base, with 11 bases lying between them. The CDR3, as DNA: TGTGCCTGGATGAGGGGGGGTTCCTACGAGCAGTACTTC. This codes for CAWMRGGSYEQYF.

V is TRBV7-8 and J is TRBJ2-7; D might be TRBD2 (6 bases). Germline values: CDR1 SGHVS, CDR2 FQNEAQ. Trimming pared 5 bases from V and 2 bases from J, leaving 16 bases between. The CDR3 length is 15 residues. The CDR3 sequence is CASSARREVAYEQYF. The CDR3 coding sequence is TGTGCCAGCAGCGCGCGCAGGGAGGTGGCCTACGAGCAGTACTTC.

This sequence joins TRBV19 and TRBJ2-3; 7 bases are a match to TRBD2. This CDR3 is built from 15 residues. V shed 6 bases, J shed 4 bases, and the junction held 10 bases outside the gene matches. Germline CDR1 is LNHDA and CDR2 is SQIVND (reference sequence). The CDR3 region has the DNA TGTGCCAGTAGGAAAGGCGGGGGAAGTGCAGATACGCAGTATTTT. The encoded protein is CASRKGGGSADTQYF.